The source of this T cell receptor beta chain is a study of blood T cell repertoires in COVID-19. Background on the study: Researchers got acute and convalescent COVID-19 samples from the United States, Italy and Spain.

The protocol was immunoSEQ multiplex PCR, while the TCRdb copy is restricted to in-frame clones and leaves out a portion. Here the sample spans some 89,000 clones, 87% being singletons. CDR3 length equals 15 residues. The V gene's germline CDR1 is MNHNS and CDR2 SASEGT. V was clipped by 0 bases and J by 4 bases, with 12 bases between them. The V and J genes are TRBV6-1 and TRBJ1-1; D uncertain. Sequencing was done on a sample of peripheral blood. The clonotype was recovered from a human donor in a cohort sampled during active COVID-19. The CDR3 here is CASSEAWAARTEAFF. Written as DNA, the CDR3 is TGTGCCAGCAGTGAAGCGTGGGCCGCCCGCACTGAAGCTTTCTTT.